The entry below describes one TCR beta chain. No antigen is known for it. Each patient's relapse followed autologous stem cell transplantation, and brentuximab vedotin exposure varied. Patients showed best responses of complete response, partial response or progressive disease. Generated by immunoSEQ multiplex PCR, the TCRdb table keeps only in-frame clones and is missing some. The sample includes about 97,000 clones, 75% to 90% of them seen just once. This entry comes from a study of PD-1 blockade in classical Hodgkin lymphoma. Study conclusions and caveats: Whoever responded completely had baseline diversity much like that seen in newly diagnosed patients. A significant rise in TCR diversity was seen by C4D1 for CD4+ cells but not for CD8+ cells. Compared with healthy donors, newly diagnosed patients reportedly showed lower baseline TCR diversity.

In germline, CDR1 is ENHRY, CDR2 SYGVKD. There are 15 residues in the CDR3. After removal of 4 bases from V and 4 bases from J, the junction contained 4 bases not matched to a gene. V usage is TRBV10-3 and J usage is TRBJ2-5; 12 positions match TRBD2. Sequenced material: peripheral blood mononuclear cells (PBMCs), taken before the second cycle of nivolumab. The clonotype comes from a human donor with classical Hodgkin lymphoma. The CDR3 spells CAISAASGGVETQYF. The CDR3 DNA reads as TGTGCCATCAGTGCGGCTAGCGGGGGGGTAGAGACCCAGTACTTC.